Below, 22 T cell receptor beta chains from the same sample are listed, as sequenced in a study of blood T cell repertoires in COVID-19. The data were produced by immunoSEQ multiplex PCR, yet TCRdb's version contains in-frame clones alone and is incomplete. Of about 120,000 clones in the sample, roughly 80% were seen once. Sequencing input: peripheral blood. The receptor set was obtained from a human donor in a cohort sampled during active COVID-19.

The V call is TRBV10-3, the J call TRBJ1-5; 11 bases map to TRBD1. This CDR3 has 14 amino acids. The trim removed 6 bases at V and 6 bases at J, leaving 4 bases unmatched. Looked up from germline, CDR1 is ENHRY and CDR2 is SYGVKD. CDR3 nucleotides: TGTGCCATCAGGGGACAGGGGGATAGTCAGCCCCAGCATTTT. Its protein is CAIRGQGDSQPQHF.

CDR3 sequence reads: CASSLARAVNTEAFF. The DNA of the CDR3 is TGTGCCAGCAGCTTAGCGCGGGCAGTGAACACTGAAGCTTTCTTT. The V call is TRBV7-8, the J call TRBJ1-1, with unresolved D. The CDR3 sequence is 15 residues long. Germline CDR1 reads SGHVS; CDR2 reads FQNEAQ. V was clipped by 0 bases and J by 0 bases, with 8 bases between them.

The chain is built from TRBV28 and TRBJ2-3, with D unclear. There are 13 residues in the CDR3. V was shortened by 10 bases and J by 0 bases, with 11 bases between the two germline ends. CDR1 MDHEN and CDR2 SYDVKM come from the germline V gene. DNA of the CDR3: TGTGCCATCCTAACCTCCAGCACAGATACGCAGTATTTT. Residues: CAILTSSTDTQYF.

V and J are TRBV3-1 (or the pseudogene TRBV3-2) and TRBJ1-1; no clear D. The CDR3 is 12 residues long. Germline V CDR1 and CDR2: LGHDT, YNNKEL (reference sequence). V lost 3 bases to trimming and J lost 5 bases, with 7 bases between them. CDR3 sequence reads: CASSHGRTEAFF. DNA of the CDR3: TGTGCCAGCAGCCATGGGCGTACTGAAGCTTTCTTT.

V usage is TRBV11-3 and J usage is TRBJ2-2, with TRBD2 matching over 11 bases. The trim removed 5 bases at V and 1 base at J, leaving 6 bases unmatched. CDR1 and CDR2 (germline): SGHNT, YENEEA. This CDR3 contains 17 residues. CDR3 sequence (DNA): TGTGCCAGCAGCCCACCCGGGACTAGCGGGAACACCGGGGAGCTGTTTTTT. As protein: CASSPPGTSGNTGELFF.

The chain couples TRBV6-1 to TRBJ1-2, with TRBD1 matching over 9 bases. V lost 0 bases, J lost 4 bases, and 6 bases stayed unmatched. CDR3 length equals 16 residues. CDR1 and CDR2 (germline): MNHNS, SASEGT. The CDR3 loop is CASSEAQGQGSYGYTF. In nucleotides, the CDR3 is TGTGCCAGCAGTGAAGCCCAGGGACAGGGTAGCTATGGCTACACCTTC.

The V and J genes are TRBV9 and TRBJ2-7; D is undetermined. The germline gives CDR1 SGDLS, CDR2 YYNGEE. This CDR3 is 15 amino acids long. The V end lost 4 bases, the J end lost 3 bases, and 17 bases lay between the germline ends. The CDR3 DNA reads TGTGCCAGCAGCATCTCCACTGATTTGAACTACGAGCAGTACTTC. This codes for CASSISTDLNYEQYF.

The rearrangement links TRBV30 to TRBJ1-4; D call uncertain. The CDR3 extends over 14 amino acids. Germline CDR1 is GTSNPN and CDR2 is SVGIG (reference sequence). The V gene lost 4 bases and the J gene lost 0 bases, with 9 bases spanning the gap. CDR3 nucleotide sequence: TGTGCCTGGAACCCCGGGACAACTAATGAAAAACTGTTTTTT. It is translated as CAWNPGTTNEKLFF.

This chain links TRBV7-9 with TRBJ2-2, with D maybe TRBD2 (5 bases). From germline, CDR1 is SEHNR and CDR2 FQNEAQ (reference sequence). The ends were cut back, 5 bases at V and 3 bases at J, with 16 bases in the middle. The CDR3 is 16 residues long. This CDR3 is CASSLGSGFYTGELFF. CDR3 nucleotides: TGTGCCAGCAGCCTGGGGAGTGGATTTTACACCGGGGAGCTGTTTTTT.

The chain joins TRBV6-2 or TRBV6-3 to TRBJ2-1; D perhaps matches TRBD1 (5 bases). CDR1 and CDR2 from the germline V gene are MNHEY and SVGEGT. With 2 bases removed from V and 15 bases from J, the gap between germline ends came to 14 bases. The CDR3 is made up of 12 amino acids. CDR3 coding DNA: TGTGCCAGCAGTTACGAAGTTGCAGGGCGGTTCTTC. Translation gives CASSYEVAGRFF.

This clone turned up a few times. The CDR3: CASSEGQGNYGYTF. The CDR3 DNA sequence: TGTGCCAGTAGTGAAGGACAGGGGAACTATGGCTACACCTTC. The genes are TRBV19 and TRBJ1-2; 9 bases are shared with TRBD1. The CDR3 runs to 14 residues. Germline V gene sequence: CDR1 LNHDA, CDR2 SQIVND (reference sequence). After removal of 5 bases from V and 2 bases from J, the junction contained 3 bases not matched to a gene. Combining the CDR3 with reference TRBV19 and TRBJ1-2 gives the whole variable domain DGGITQSPKYLFRKEGQNVTLSCEQNLNHDAMYWYRQDPGQGLRLIYYSQIVNDFQKGDIAEGYSVSREKKESFPLTVTSAQKNPTAFYLCASSEGQGNYGYTFGSGTRLTVV.

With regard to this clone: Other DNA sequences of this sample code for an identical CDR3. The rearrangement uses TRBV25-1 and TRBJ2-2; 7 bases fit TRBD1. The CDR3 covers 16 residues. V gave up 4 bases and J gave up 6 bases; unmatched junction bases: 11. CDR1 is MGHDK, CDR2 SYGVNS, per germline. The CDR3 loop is CASSAVQGRGSGELFF. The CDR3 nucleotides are TGTGCCAGCAGTGCCGTACAGGGCAGGGGGTCCGGGGAGCTGTTTTTT.

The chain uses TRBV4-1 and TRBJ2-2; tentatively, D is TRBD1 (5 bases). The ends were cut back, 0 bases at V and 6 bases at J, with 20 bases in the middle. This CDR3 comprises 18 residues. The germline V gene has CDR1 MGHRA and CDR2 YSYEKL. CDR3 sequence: CASSQDRLGRVIPGELFF. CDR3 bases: TGCGCCAGCAGCCAAGACAGGTTGGGCAGGGTTATTCCCGGGGAGCTGTTTTTT.

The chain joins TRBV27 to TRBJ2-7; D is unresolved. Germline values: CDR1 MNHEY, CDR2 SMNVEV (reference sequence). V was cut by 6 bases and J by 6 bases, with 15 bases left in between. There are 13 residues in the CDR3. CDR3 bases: TGTGCCAGCAGCCTACGGCGAGGTGGCGAGCAGTACTTC. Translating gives CASSLRRGGEQYF.

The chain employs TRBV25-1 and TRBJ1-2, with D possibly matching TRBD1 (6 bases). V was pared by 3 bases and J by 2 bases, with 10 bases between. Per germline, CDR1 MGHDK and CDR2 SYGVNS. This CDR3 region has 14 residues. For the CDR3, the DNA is TGTGCCAGCAGTGACGAGGGGACAAACTATGGCTACACCTTC. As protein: CASSDEGTNYGYTF.

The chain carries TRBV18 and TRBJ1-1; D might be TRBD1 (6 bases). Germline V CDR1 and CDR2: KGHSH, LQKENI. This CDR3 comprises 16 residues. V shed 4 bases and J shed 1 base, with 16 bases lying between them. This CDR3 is CASSLEQGRPNTEAFF. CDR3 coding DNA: TGTGCCAGCTCACTAGAACAGGGACGTCCGAACACTGAAGCTTTCTTT.

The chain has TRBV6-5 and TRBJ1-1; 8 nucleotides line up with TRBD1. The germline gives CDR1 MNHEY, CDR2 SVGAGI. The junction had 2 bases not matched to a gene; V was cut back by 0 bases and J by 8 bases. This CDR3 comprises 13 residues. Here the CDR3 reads CASSYSYRGEAFF. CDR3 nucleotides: TGTGCCAGCAGTTACTCGTACAGGGGGGAAGCTTTCTTT.

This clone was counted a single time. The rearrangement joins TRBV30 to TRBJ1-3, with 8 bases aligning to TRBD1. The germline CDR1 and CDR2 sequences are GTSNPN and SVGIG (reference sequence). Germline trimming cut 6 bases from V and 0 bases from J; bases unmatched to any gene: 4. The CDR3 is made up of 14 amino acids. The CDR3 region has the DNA TGTGCCTGCCCGGGGACAGGCTCTGGAAACACCATATATTTT. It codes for CACPGTGSGNTIYF.

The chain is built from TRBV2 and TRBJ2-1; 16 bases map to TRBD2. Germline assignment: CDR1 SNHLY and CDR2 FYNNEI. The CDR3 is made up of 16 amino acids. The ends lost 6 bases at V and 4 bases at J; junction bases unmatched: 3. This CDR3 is CASSAGLAGGYNEQFF. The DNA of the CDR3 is TGTGCCAGCAGCGCGGGACTAGCGGGGGGGTACAATGAGCAGTTCTTC.

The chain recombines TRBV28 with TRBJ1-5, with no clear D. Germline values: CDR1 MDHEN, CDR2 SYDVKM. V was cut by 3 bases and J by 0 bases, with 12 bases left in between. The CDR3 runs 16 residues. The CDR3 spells CASSFGQFYSNQPQHF. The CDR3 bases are TGTGCCAGCAGTTTTGGTCAGTTTTATAGCAATCAGCCCCAGCATTTT.

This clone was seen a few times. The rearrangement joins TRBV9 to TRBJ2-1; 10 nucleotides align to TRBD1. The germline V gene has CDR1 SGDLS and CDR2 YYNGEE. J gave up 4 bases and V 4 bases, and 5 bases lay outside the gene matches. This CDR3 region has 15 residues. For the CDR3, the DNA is TGTGCCAGCAGCCCTGGACAGGGGGGTTACAATGAGCAGTTCTTC. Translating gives CASSPGQGGYNEQFF. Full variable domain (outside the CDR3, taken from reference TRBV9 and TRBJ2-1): DSGVTQTPKHLITATGQRVTLRCSPRSGDLSVYWYQQSLDQGLQFLIQYYNGEERAKGNILERFSAQQFPDLHSELNLSSLELGDSALYFCASSPGQGGYNEQFFGPGTRLTVL.

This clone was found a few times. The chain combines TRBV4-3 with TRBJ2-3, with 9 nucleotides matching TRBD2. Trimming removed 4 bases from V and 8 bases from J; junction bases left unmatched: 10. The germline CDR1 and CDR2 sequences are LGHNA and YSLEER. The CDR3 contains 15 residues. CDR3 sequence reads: CASSPGVAGEGTQYF. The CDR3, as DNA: TGCGCCAGCAGCCCGGGGGTAGCGGGAGAAGGTACGCAGTATTTT.